This TCR beta chain was sequenced in a study of blood T cell repertoires in COVID-19. Sequencing used immunoSEQ multiplex PCR; TCRdb keeps in-frame clones, though not all of them. The sample has 250,000 or so clones; 80% to 85% are singletons. Recruitment covered about two dozen US areas and drew participants whose ages spanned about 18 to 95 years. Recovered Cohort 3 donors showed two negative PCRs, clearance, or symptom resolution. CDR1 is LGHNA, CDR2 YNFKEQ, per germline. The CDR3 spans 17 residues. The junction had 10 bases not matched to a gene; V was cut back by 0 bases and J by 4 bases. V and J are TRBV4-2 and TRBJ1-1; 8 bases fit TRBD1. The clonotype was recovered from a man aged 45-65 years who had recovered from COVID-19. The source material was PBMCs or T cells enriched from blood (not recorded which). The CDR3 loop is CASSQDLDRGGSTEAFF. Here the CDR3 DNA reads TGTGCCAGCAGCCAAGATCTAGACAGGGGAGGAAGCACTGAAGCTTTCTTT.